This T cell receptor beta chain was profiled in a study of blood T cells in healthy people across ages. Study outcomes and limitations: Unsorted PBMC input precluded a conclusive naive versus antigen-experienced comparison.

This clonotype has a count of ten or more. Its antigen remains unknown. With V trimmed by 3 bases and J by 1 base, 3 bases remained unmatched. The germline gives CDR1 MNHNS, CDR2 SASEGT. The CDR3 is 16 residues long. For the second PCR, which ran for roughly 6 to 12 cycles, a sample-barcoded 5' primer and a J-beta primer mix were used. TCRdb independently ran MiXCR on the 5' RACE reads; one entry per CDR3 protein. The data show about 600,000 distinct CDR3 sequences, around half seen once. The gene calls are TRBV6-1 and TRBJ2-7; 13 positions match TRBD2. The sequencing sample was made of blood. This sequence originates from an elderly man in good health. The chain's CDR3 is CASSETLAGGSYEQYF. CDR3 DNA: TGTGCCAGCAGTGAGACACTAGCGGGAGGGTCCTACGAGCAGTACTTC.